Sequencing of this T cell receptor (beta chain) was carried out in a study of regulatory T cells in long-lasting Graves disease. The V gene's germline CDR1 is SGHRS and CDR2 YFSETQ. The CDR3 sequence is 18 residues long. V shed 0 bases, J shed 0 bases, and the junction held 9 bases outside the gene matches. To make TCR beta libraries, researchers used iRepertoire HTBI primers and Arm-PCR of CDR3 regions. MiXCR, applied by TCRdb to the multiplex PCR reads, yields one record per CDR3 protein. The table lists about 300,000 distinct CDR3 sequences, 15% to 20% of them singletons, with around 36% in the top ten. The time point was: newly diagnosed GD, antithyroid drugs for less than 3 months. The TCR library was made from RNA extracted from PBMCs. All patients originated from an endocrinology department located in Xi'an, China. Points from the study as a whole: Persistent patients shared more public clonotypes (roughly 2,500) than new patients (more than 900). Persistent Graves' patients showed less TCR diversity than newly diagnosed ones.

Many counts were recorded for this clonotype. Its target is not known. The sample consisted of peripheral blood mononuclear cells (PBMCs), taken at new diagnosis, from a patient treated with antithyroid drugs. This sequence joins TRBV5-1 and TRBJ2-1, with 7 positions matching TRBD2. The clonotype comes from a female donor with Graves disease. The CDR3 coding sequence is TGCGCCAGCAGCTTGGCCTTAGCGGGCCCTAGCTCCTACAATGAGCAGTTCTTC. This gives the protein CASSLALAGPSSYNEQFF.